This T cell receptor (beta chain) was documented in a study of blood T cell repertoires in COVID-19. Trimming pared 0 bases from V and 5 bases from J, leaving 11 bases between. Germline V gene sequence: CDR1 MNHEY, CDR2 SVGAGI. The CDR3 length is 14 residues. Original methodology: Researchers report that nucleated cell counts were estimated from reference gene primer amplification. Only in-frame clones appear in the TCRdb table, and some are missing; sequencing was by immunoSEQ multiplex PCR. V and J calls and clone size follow that table, whereas D and trimming were derived from the DNA. Altogether about 300,000 clones are present, 86% being singletons, with the ten largest covering about 4.2%.

V is TRBV6-5 and J is TRBJ2-7, with TRBD2 as a possible D gene (7 bases). The sample consisted of PBMCs or T cells enriched from blood (not recorded which). This receptor was taken from a young man who had recovered from COVID-19. CDR3 sequence (DNA): TGTGCCAGCAGTTACTCTCCGGGGGGCGACGAGCAGTACTTC. It translates to CASSYSPGGDEQYF.